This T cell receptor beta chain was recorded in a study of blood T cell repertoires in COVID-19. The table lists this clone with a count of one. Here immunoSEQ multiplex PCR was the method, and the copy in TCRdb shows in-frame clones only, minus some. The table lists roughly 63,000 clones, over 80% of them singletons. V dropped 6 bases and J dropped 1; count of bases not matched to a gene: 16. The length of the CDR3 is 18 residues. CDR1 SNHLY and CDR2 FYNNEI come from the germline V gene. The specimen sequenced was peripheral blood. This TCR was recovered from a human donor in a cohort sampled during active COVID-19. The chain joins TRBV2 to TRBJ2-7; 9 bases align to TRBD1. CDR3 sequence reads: CASRRTGQGLGNSYEQYF. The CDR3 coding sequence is TGTGCCAGCAGAAGAACGGGACAGGGCCTAGGGAATTCCTACGAGCAGTACTTC.